This TCR beta chain appears in the sequencing data of a study of CD8+CD57+ T cells in acquired aplastic anemia. The use of genomic DNA as template underpinned the TCR beta VDJ and CDR3 profiling. TCRdb called the reads again in MiXCR, with one record for every CDR3 protein. The table has 260,000 or so distinct CDR3 sequences, less than 85% seen once; the top ten hold over 35%. All patients picked for sequencing had shown, by flow cytometry, an expansion of CD8+CD57+ cells. Of note for this clonotype: Antigen specificity is unknown. An end of the junction does not agree with germline; a read error may underlie this.

General observations from the study: Significant differences in CD8+ Simpson's diversity were not observed between patients and controls.

Sequences were obtained from sorted CD4+, CD8+, or CD8+CD57+ T cells (not recorded which) from PBMCs. The TCR sequence derives from a human donor with aplastic anemia.

In DNA form, the CDR3 reads TGTGCCACCTTGGCCGGGGACACAGAGACGCAGTATTTT. Its translation is CATLAGDTETQYF. J is TRBJ2-3 and V is TRBV24-1; a possible D gene is TRBD1 (6 bases). Germline V gene sequence: CDR1 KGHDR, CDR2 SFDVKD. This CDR3 has 13 residues.